The rows below give T cell receptor beta chains drawn from one sample of a study of T cells after yellow fever vaccination. TCRdb reanalysed the 5' RACE reads using MiXCR and keeps one entry per CDR3 protein. The sample lists over 110,000 distinct CDR3 sequences; approximately 7.7% were seen once. This material consisted of CD4+ T cells sorted from PBMCs, taken 5 days after the yellow fever booster vaccination. Receptors were obtained from a young man who received the YFV17D yellow fever vaccine. CDR3s leave out the opening cysteine and the closing phenylalanine or tryptophan. The order of the fields is V gene, J gene, CDR3 protein.

>TRBV24-1|TRBJ2-3
ATSQAVSGSSTDTQY
>TRBV7-2|TRBJ2-7
ASSLARPPKEQY
>TRBV10-2|TRBJ2-3
ASSESRGGFTDTQY
>TRBV29-1|TRBJ2-7
SVEERTGSYEQY
>TRBV7-9|TRBJ1-5
ASSLGLGSNQPQH
>TRBV29-1|TRBJ2-1
SVEDGGIEQF
>TRBV7-2|TRBJ1-2
ASSLPVGSYGYT
>TRBV29-1|TRBJ2-5
SVLGEEETQY
>TRBV5-1|TRBJ2-1
ASSLAGRSYNEQF
>TRBV7-2|TRBJ2-7
ASSLLAETNEQY
>TRBV5-5|TRBJ2-3
ASSLLPEGDTQY
>TRBV7-2|TRBJ2-3
ATAGGGTDTQY
>TRBV4-3|TRBJ2-3
ASSQGPGSTDTQY
>TRBV20-1|TRBJ2-7
SASRTSGVEQY
>TRBV5-6|TRBJ2-1
ASVRSGGPKNYDEQF
>TRBV29-1|TRBJ2-2
SVGPNTGELF
>TRBV5-1|TRBJ2-2
ASSLGSYLTGELF
>TRBV7-8|TRBJ2-5
ASAGLAGREETQY
>TRBV20-1|TRBJ2-3
SRRRGFTDTQY
>TRBV18|TRBJ2-7
ASSPWGGEQY
>TRBV7-2|TRBJ2-3
ASSSLAGYRMQY
>TRBV3-1|TRBJ2-1
ASSQLAVEQF
>TRBV30|TRBJ2-1
AWSLLAGNEQF
>TRBV10-3|TRBJ1-1
AISRQGQITEAF
>TRBV9|TRBJ2-6
ASTRTPQGPSSGANVLT
>TRBV20-1|TRBJ2-3
SVKRDGTDTQY
>TRBV5-4|TRBJ2-3
ASSFTSGKYTDTQY
>TRBV7-2|TRBJ2-3
ASSPQTDTQY
>TRBV6-5|TRBJ2-7
ASSYSSSGAHEQY
>TRBV12-3/TRBV12-4|TRBJ2-5
ASSPDRSQETQY
>TRBV25-1|TRBJ2-7
ASSFTALINEQY
>TRBV7-9|TRBJ1-5
ASSVAAGNQPQH
>TRBV5-5|TRBJ2-3
ASSLIAGVDTQY
>TRBV25-1|TRBJ2-1
ASISFSYNEQF
>TRBV5-1|TRBJ2-7
ASSFAGQDFYEQY
>TRBV6-2/TRBV6-3|TRBJ2-1
ASSIYREQF
>TRBV10-3|TRBJ2-7
AIRGEGEQY
>TRBV30|TRBJ1-5
ACQGADSNQPQH
>TRBV5-4|TRBJ2-5
ASSLVKNQETQY